This T cell receptor beta chain is drawn from a study of cytomegalovirus exposure and HLA in healthy donors. Use of 60 Vbeta and 13 Jbeta primers characterized the PCR. Data came from immunoSEQ multiplex PCR; TCRdb stores just in-frame clones and leaves some out. The sample consists of about 110,000 clones, approximately 73% of them appearing once. Deletions cut 3 bases from V and 0 bases from J, with 10 bases between. CDR1 is SGHNT and CDR2 is YYREEE in the germline V gene (reference sequence). The CDR3 runs 15 residues. This chain connects TRBV5-4 to TRBJ2-1, with TRBD2 as a possible D gene (5 bases). The sequenced sample consisted of PBMCs. This clonotype originated in a middle-aged man in good health and CMV-seronegative. The CDR3 protein is CASSYPGISYNEQFF. DNA for the CDR3: TGTGCCAGCAGCTATCCGGGGATCTCCTACAATGAGCAGTTCTTC.